This T cell receptor (beta chain) was documented in a study of shared clonotypes between healthy human individuals. At the level of the study: CD4 naive cells filled three plates per donor, CD4 memory three, CD8 naive two and CD8 memory one.

The naive CD8 subset, CD45RO-negative cells positively selected for CCR7, excluded terminally differentiated effector memory CD45RA+ cells. The protocol was immunoSEQ multiplex PCR, while the TCRdb copy is restricted to in-frame clones and leaves out a portion. Here the sample spans 750,000 to 1,000,000 clones, approximately 92% being singletons. CDR3 size: 17 residues. The V end was cut by 9 bases, the J end by 1 base, with 25 bases between. The sequencing sample was made of naive CD8+ T cells sorted from blood. The TCR originated in a man younger than 45 in good health. The gene calls are TRBV5-3 and TRBJ1-2, with D unresolved. TRBV5-3 is an open reading frame whose function is uncertain. The CDR3 spells CATTRPAGLGFNYGYTF. CDR3 DNA sequence: TGTGCCACCACACGGCCGGCAGGCCTCGGATTTAACTATGGCTACACCTTC.